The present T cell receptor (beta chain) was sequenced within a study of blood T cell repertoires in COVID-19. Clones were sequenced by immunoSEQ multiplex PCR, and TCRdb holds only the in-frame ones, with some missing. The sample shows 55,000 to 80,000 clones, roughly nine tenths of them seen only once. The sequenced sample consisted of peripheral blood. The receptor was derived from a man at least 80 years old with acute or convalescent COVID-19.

The CDR3 DNA sequence: TGTGCCAGCAGCCAAGATAGCGGTCCCTACAATGAGCAGTTCTTC. Amino acid sequence: CASSQDSGPYNEQFF. The V call is TRBV14, the J call TRBJ2-1; a possible D gene is TRBD2 (6 bases). V was clipped by 0 bases and J by 2 bases, with 8 bases between them. In germline, CDR1 is SGHDN, CDR2 FVKESK. This CDR3 comprises 15 residues.